This T cell receptor beta chain came from a study of blood T cell repertoires in COVID-19. V lost 5 bases and J lost 6, with 19 bases in between. Looked up from germline, CDR1 is SEHNR and CDR2 is FQNEAQ (reference sequence). This CDR3 has 15 amino acids. In the source study's methods: It was from reference gene primer amplification that nucleated cell counts were estimated. Assay used: immunoSEQ multiplex PCR; TCRdb lists only in-frame clones, some missing. Clonal size and the V and J genes are those of that table, whereas D and trimming came from the DNA. The sample has over 200,000 clones, almost 90% seen once; the top ten hold around 2.9%.

The source of this sequence is a woman aged 55-75 years with acute or convalescent COVID-19. V gene TRBV7-9 combines with J gene TRBJ1-2; D is perhaps TRBD1 (5 bases). Sequencing was done on a sample of peripheral blood. This CDR3 reads CASSVTRVGGNGYTF. CDR3 nucleotides: TGTGCCAGCAGCGTAACCAGGGTGGGCGGCAATGGCTACACCTTC.